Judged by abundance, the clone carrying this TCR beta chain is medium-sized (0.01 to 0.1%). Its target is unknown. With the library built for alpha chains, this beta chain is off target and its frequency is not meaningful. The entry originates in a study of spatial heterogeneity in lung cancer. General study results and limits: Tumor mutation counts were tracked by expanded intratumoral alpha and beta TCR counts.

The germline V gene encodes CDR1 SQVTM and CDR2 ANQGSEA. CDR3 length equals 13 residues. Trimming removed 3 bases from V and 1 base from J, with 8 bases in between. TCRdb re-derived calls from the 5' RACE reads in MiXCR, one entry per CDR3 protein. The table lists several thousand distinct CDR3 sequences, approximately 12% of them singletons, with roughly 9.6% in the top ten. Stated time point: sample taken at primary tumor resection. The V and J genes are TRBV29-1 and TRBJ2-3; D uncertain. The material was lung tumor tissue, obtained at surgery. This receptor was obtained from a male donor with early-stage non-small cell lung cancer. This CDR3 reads CSVEWQGTDTQYF. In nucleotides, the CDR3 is TGCAGCGTTGAGTGGCAGGGCACAGATACGCAGTATTTT.